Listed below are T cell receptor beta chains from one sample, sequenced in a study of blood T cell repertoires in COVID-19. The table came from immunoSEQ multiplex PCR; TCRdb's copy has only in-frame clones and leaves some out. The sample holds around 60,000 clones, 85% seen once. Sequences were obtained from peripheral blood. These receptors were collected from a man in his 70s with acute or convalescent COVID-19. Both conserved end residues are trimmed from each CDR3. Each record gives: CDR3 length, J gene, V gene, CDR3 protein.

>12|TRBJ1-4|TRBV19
ASSMRSAAEKLF
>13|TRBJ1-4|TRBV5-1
ASSLMGQGEEKLF
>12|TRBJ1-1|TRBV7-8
ASSPDRAYSEAF
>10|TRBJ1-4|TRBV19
ASRVPGEKLF
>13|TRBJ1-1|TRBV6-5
ASRTPPGMNTEAF
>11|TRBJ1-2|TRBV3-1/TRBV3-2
ASSRQGAGGYT
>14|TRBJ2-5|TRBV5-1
ASSPGDPLAPETQY
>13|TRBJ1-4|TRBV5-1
ASSLAGTGDEKLF
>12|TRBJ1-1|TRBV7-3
ASSAGALGTEAF
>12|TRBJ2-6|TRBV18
ASSQGDGANVLT
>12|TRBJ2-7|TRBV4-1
ASSLQGLSYEQY
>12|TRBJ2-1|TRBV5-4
ASSPGQGDNEQF
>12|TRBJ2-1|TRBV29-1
SVPGQGAYNEQF
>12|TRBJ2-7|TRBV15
ATSRGRSSYEQY
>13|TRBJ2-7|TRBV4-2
ASSQDRNEVYEQY
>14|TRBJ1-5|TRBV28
ASSQSGTGVHQPQH
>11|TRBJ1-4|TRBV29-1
SVIGQGNEKLF
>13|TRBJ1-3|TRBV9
ASSVSGTSGNTIY
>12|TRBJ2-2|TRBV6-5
ASSYSPLPGELF
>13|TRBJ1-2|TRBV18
ASSPPGQGEDGYT
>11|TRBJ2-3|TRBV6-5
ASAPLREGTQY
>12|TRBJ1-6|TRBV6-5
ASRLASYNSPLH
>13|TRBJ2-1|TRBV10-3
AISRLAGENNEQF
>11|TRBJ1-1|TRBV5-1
ASSEQGPTEAF
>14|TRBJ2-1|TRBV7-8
ASSGRGRGYVNEQF
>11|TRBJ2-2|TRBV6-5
ACRVGSAGELF
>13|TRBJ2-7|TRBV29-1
SVDSWAGGGYEQY
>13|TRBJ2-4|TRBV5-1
ASSFRGDTKNIQY
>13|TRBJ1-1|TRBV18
ASSLGALGNTEAF
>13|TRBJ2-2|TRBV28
ASGVLAGSPGELF
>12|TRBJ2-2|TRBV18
ASSLLDTTGELF
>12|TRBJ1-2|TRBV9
ASSVGHTNYGYT
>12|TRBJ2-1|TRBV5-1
ASSLNRAGNEQF
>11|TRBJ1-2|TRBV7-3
ASAEGSNYGYT
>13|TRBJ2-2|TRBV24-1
ATSDPGQGIGELF
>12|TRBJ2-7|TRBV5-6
ASSLTGAPHEQY
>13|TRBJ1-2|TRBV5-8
ASSLGGPSGYGYT
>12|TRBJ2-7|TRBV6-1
ASSETADSYEQY
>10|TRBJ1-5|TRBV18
ASSQFDQPQH
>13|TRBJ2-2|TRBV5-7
ASSLADRDTGELF
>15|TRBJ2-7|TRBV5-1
ASSLVPSGGQPYEQY
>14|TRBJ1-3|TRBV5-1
ASSWADRGSGNTIY
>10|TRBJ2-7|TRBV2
ASSSQGYEQY
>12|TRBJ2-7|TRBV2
ASSARQGAVEQY
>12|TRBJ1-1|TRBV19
ASSIWRQGTEAF
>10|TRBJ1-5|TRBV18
ASSPTRVPQH
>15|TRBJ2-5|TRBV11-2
ASSLWSSSGGSETQY
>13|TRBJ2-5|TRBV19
ASSIRDWPQETQY
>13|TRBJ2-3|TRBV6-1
ASSERGGRTDTQY
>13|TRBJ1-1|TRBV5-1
ASSLAGRGDTEAF
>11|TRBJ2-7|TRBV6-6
ASRSTDSYEQY